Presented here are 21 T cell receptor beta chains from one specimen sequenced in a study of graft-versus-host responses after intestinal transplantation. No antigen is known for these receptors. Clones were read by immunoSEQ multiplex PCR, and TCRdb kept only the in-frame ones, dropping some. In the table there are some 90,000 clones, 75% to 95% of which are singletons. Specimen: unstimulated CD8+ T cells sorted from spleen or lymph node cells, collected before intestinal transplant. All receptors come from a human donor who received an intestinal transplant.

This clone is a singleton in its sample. Here the CDR3 reads CSNQGSPTDTQYF. CDR3 DNA sequence: TGCAGCAATCAGGGCTCCCCCACAGATACGCAGTATTTT. The chain employs TRBV29-1 and TRBJ2-3; weak D call: TRBD1 (5 bases). The germline V gene encodes CDR1 SQVTM and CDR2 ANQGSEA. This CDR3 contains 13 residues. The germline V and J ends were trimmed by 8 bases and 2 bases, with 14 bases remaining between them.

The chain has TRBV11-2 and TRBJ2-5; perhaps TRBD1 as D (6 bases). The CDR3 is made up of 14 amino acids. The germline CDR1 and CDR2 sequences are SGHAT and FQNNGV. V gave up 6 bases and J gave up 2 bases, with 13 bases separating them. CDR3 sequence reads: CASSSTGQQETQYF. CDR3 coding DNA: TGTGCCAGCAGTTCTACTGGACAGCAAGAGACCCAGTACTTC.

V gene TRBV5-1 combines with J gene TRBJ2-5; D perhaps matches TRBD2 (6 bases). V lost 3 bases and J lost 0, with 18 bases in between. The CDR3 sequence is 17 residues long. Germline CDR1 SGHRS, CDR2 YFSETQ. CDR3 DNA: TGCGCCAGCAGCTCATATACCGGGACTCCCGACCAAGAGACCCAGTACTTC. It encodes CASSSYTGTPDQETQYF.

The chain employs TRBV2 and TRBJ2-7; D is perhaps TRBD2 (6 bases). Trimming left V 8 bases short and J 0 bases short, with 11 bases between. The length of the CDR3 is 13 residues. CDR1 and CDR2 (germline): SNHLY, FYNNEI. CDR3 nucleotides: TGTGCCAGCTCTGGGGGGAGCTCCTACGAGCAGTACTTC. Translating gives CASSGGSSYEQYF. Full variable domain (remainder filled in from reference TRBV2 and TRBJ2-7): EPEVTQTPSHQVTQMGQEVILRCVPISNHLYFYWYRQILGQKVEFLVSFYNNEISEKSEIFDDQFSVERPDGSNFTLKIRSTKLEDSAMYFCASSGGSSYEQYFGPGTRLTVT.

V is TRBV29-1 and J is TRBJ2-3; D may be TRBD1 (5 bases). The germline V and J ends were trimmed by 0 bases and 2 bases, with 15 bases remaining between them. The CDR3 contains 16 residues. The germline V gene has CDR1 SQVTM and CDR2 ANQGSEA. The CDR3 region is CSVEDLGLQDTDTQYF. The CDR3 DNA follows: TGCAGCGTTGAAGACCTAGGGCTACAGGACACAGATACGCAGTATTTT.

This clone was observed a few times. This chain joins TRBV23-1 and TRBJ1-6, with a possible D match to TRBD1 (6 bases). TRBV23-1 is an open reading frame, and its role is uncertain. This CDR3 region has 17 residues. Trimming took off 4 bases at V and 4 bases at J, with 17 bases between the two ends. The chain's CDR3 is CASSRPGTTTYNSPLHF. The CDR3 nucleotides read TGCGCCAGCAGTCGGCCCGGGACAACAACTTATAATTCACCCCTCCACTTT.

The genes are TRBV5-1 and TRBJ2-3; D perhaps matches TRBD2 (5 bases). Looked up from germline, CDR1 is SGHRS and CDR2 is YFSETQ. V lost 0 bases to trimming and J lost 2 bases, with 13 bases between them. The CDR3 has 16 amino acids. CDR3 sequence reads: CASSLVGGQPTDTQYF. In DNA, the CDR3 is TGCGCCAGCAGCTTGGTCGGCGGGCAGCCCACAGATACGCAGTATTTT.

CDR3 in DNA: TGTGCCAGCAGTCCAGACAGGGGTTTCTACGAGCAGTACTTC. Protein: CASSPDRGFYEQYF. V and J are TRBV27 and TRBJ2-5; 8 bases align to TRBD1. The last part of the DNA fits TRBJ2-7 better; the J call may be wrong. Germline CDR1 reads MNHEY; CDR2 reads SMNVEV (reference sequence). The CDR3 extends over 14 amino acids.

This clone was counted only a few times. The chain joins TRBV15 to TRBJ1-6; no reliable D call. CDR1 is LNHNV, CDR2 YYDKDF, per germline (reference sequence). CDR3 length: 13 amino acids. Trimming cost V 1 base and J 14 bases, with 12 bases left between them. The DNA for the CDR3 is TGTGCCACCAGCAGAGTTTTAAGGCGGTCCCTCCACTTT. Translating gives CATSRVLRRSLHF.

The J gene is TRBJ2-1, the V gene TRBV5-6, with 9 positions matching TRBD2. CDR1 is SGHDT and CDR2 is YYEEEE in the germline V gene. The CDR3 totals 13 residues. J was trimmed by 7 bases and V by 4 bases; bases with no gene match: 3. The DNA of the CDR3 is TGTGCCAGCAGCGGCGGGGGGGCAAATGAGCAGTTCTTC. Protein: CASSGGGANEQFF.

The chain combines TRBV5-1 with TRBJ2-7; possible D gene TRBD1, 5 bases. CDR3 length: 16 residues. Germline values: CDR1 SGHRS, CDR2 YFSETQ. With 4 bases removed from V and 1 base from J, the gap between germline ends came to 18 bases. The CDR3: CASSLGWQGPSYEQYF. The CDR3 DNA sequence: TGCGCCAGCAGCCTTGGGTGGCAGGGCCCGTCCTACGAGCAGTACTTC.

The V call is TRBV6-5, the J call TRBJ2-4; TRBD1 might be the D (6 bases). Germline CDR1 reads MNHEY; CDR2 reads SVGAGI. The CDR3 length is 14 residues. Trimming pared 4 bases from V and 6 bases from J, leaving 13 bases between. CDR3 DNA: TGTGCCAGCAGTTCAGGGGTATGGGGAAACATTCAGTACTTC. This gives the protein CASSSGVWGNIQYF.

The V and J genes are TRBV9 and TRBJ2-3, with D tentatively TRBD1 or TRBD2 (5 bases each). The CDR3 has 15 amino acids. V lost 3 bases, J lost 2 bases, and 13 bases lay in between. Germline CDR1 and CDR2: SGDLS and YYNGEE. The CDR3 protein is CASSATGTITDTQYF. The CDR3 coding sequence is TGTGCCAGCAGCGCAACCGGGACCATCACAGATACGCAGTATTTT.

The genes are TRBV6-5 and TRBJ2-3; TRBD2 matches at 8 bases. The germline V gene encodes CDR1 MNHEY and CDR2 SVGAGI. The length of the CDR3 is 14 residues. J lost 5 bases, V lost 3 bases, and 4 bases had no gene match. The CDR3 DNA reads TGTGCCAGCAGTTATTGGCGGGGGGAAGATACGCAGTATTTT. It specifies CASSYWRGEDTQYF.

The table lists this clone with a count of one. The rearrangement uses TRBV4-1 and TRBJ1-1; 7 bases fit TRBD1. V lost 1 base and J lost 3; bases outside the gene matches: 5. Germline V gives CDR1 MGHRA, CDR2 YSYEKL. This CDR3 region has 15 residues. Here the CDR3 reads CASSQGIGTDTEAFF. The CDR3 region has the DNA TGCGCCAGCAGCCAAGGAATAGGGACAGACACTGAAGCTTTCTTT.

The CDR3 DNA reads TGTGCCAGCTTATCAGGGGAGAGGTACGAGCAGTACTTC. Protein: CASLSGERYEQYF. This chain links TRBV2 with TRBJ2-7; tentative D call: TRBD1 (6 bases). Trimming took 8 bases from V and 4 from J, leaving 15 bases between them. There are 13 residues in the CDR3. CDR1 is SNHLY, CDR2 FYNNEI, per germline.

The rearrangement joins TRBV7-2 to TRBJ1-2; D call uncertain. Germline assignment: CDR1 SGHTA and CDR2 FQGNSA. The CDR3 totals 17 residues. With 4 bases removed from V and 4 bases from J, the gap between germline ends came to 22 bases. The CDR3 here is CASSSSPGDGKTYGYTF. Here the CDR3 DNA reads TGTGCCAGCAGCTCCAGTCCCGGAGACGGAAAGACCTATGGCTACACCTTC.

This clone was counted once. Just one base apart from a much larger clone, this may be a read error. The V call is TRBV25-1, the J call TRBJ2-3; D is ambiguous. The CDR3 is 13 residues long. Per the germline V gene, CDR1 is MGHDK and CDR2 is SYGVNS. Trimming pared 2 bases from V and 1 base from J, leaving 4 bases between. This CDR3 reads CASSEGGTDTQYF. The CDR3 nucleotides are TGTGCCAGCAGTGAAGGGGGCACAGATACGCAGTATTTT.

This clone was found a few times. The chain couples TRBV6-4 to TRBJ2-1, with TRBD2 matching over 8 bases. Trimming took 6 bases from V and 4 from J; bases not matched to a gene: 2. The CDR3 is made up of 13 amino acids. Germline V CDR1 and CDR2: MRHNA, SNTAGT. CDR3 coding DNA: TGTGCCAGCAGCGGGGGGGAGTACAATGAGCAGTTCTTC. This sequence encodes CASSGGEYNEQFF.

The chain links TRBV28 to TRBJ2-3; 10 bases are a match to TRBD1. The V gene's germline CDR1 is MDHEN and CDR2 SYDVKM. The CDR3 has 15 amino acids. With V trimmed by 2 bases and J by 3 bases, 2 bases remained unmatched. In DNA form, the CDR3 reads TGTGCCAGCAGTTTAAAGGGACAGGGGACAGATACGCAGTATTTT. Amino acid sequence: CASSLKGQGTDTQYF.

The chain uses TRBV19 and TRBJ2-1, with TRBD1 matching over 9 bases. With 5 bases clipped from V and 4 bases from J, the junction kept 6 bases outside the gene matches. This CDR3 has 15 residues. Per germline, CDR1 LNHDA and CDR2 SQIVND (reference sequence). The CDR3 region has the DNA TGTGCCAGTAGTCCTGGACAGGGGCCATACAATGAGCAGTTCTTC. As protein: CASSPGQGPYNEQFF.